Detailed here is one TCR beta chain. Antigen: not known. Amplification of TCR beta CDR3 regions used RNA as the template. The TCR CDR3 first-round RT-PCR relied on the HTBI primer set. TCRdb re-called the multiplex PCR reads with MiXCR, one entry per CDR3 protein. The profile covers hundreds of thousands of distinct CDR3 sequences, with roughly 13% appearing a single time and 20% to 25% taken by the ten largest. The CDR3 sequence is 13 residues long. Germline V gene sequence: CDR1 SGDLS, CDR2 YYNGEE. V lost 0 bases and J lost 5, with 8 bases in between. Fresh peripheral blood, roughly 9.8 ml of it, supplied the PBMCs. This specimen comes from a study of T cells in Graves' hyperthyroidism and ophthalmopathy. Study summary: Peripheral blood specimens were obtained at initial diagnosis, prior to any treatment.

Study outcomes and limitations: Blood held most thyroid clonotypes expanded above 0.001 frequency. Ophthalmopathy could be told apart from stable hyperthyroidism with a 13 V-J model.

Sequencing used blood. The TCR sequence derives from a woman aged 25 to 39 with Graves' hyperthyroidism. This chain links TRBV9 with TRBJ1-2; weak D call: TRBD1 (5 bases). CDR3 sequence (DNA): TGTGCCAGCAGCGTAGAAGACAGATATGGCTACACCTTC. It encodes CASSVEDRYGYTF.